This record looks at one TCR beta chain sequence and its context. Its antigen is not identified. Every donor was a healthy Caucasian. The CDR3 is made up of 15 amino acids. CDR1 is SGHTA and CDR2 is FQGNSA in the germline V gene. V dropped 7 bases and J dropped 7; count of bases not matched to a gene: 16. The data originate from a study of identical twins. Findings and limits, study-wide: In monozygotic twins, models underestimated the sharing of out-of-frame TCR alpha. Invariant MAIT and iNKT cells may have partly biased zero-insertion analyses.

MiXCR, run by TCRdb on the 5' RACE reads, gives a single entry per CDR3 protein. The table lists 1,800,000 or so distinct CDR3 sequences, more than 30% of them singletons, with more than 0.25% in the top ten. This chain links TRBV7-2 with TRBJ2-7; 7 bases are a match to TRBD2. This TCR derives from a newborn girl in good health. The specimen was cord blood. DNA for the CDR3: TGTGCCAGCACCATCTCCGGGACTACCTACAATGAGCAGTACTTC. Encoded protein: CASTISGTTYNEQYF.